The 7 T cell receptor beta chains in this list originate from one sample, sequenced in a study of blood T cell repertoires in COVID-19. The table came from immunoSEQ multiplex PCR; TCRdb's copy has only in-frame clones and leaves some out. The sample consists of around 24,000 clones, roughly 89% of them appearing once. Sequenced sample: peripheral blood. The receptors derive from a woman in her seventies with active COVID-19.

V is TRBV11-2 and J is TRBJ2-3, with D possibly matching TRBD2 (6 bases). Trimming pared 5 bases from V and 0 bases from J, leaving 12 bases between. The CDR3 extends over 15 amino acids. The germline V gene encodes CDR1 SGHAT and CDR2 FQNNGV. The CDR3 reads CASSPWGTSTDTQYF. The CDR3 DNA reads as TGTGCCAGCAGCCCCTGGGGGACTAGCACAGATACGCAGTATTTT.

The rearrangement links TRBV19 to TRBJ1-2; 10 nucleotides agree with TRBD1. Trimming cost V 5 bases and J 6 bases; bases outside gene matches: 3. Germline V gene lookup returns CDR1 LNHDA and CDR2 SQIVND (reference sequence). The CDR3 loop spans 13 amino acids. CDR3 loop: CASSLGTGDGYTF. CDR3 bases: TGTGCCAGTAGTCTAGGGACAGGGGATGGCTACACCTTC.

CDR3 in DNA: TGCGCCAGCAGCCGACTAGCCGTGGGTGAGACCCAGTACTTC. Its translation: CASSRLAVGETQYF. V usage is TRBV4-1 and J usage is TRBJ2-5; 7 bases fit TRBD2. CDR3 size: 14 residues. V lost 4 bases to trimming and J lost 5 bases; unmatched junction nucleotides: 7. Germline CDR1 is MGHRA and CDR2 is YSYEKL.

V and J are TRBV7-2 and TRBJ2-7; maybe TRBD1 (5 bases). Trimming shortened V by 1 base and J by 6 bases, and 10 bases separated the two germline ends. Germline V gene data show CDR1 as SGHTA and CDR2 as FQGNSA. The CDR3 spans 13 residues. The CDR3 loop is CASSLVGVSEQYF. CDR3 nucleotide sequence: TGTGCCAGCAGCTTAGTAGGGGTTAGCGAGCAGTACTTC.

This sequence joins TRBV11-2 and TRBJ1-2, with 7 bases that match TRBD1. V shed 2 bases and J 2 bases; nucleotides not matched to a gene: 2. This CDR3 contains 14 residues. The germline V gene has CDR1 SGHAT and CDR2 FQNNGV. The CDR3 reads CASSLRGQNYGYTF. In DNA form, the CDR3 reads TGTGCCAGCAGCTTAAGGGGACAGAACTATGGCTACACCTTC.

The chain uses TRBV19 and TRBJ2-5; 11 bases are a match to TRBD2. V lost 4 bases, J lost 4 bases, and 5 bases stayed unmatched. There are 15 residues in the CDR3. CDR1 is LNHDA and CDR2 is SQIVND in the germline V gene (reference sequence). Written as DNA, the CDR3 is TGTGCCAGTAGTAATAGCGGGGGGGCCGTAGAGACCCAGTACTTC. Translation: CASSNSGGAVETQYF.

V gene TRBV28 combines with J gene TRBJ1-4; 7 bases line up with TRBD1. This CDR3 is 14 amino acids long. In germline, CDR1 is MDHEN, CDR2 SYDVKM. V gave up 4 bases and J gave up 1 base; unmatched junction bases: 0. CDR3 coding DNA: TGTGCCAGCAGTTGGGACAGAACTAATGAAAAACTGTTTTTT. Its translation is CASSWDRTNEKLFF.